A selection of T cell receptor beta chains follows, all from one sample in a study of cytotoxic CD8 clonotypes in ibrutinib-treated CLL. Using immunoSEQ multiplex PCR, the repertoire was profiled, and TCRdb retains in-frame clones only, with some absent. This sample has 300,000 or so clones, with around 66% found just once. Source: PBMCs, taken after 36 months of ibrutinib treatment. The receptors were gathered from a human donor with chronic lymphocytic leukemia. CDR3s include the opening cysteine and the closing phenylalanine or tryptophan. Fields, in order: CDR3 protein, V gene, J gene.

CDR3 protein: CASSFYRGLGYEQYF; V gene: TRBV5-1; J gene: TRBJ2-7
CDR3 protein: CASSLTSGRPYNEQFF; V gene: TRBV28; J gene: TRBJ2-1
CDR3 protein: CASSSTKDSSYEQYF; V gene: TRBV5-6; J gene: TRBJ2-7
CDR3 protein: CASSLSPTRGYEQYF; V gene: TRBV5-1; J gene: TRBJ2-7
CDR3 protein: CASSQAGGINTEAFF; V gene: TRBV4-1; J gene: TRBJ1-1
CDR3 protein: CASSRPNTYEQYF; V gene: TRBV6-5; J gene: TRBJ2-7
CDR3 protein: CASSGLGRTDTQYF; V gene: TRBV28; J gene: TRBJ2-3
CDR3 protein: CASSPTSSGSVGNQPQHF; V gene: TRBV18; J gene: TRBJ1-5
CDR3 protein: CASSVVSPANYGYTF; V gene: TRBV6-1; J gene: TRBJ1-2
CDR3 protein: CASSLAVNQPQHF; V gene: TRBV5-1; J gene: TRBJ1-5
CDR3 protein: CASSLQGNYEQYF; V gene: TRBV18; J gene: TRBJ2-7
CDR3 protein: CASSPRLRNTEAFF; V gene: TRBV27; J gene: TRBJ1-1
CDR3 protein: CSVDPGQGSGYGYTF; V gene: TRBV29-1; J gene: TRBJ1-2
CDR3 protein: CASSSFPGQGMNTIYF; V gene: TRBV27; J gene: TRBJ1-3
CDR3 protein: CASSFHRGAETQYF; V gene: TRBV7-9; J gene: TRBJ2-5
CDR3 protein: CASSLAAYDEQYF; V gene: TRBV5-1; J gene: TRBJ2-7
CDR3 protein: CASSRGETQYF; V gene: TRBV18; J gene: TRBJ2-5
CDR3 protein: CASSVGGGSTDTQYF; V gene: TRBV6-1; J gene: TRBJ2-3
CDR3 protein: CASSPQRSYYEQYF; V gene: TRBV9; J gene: TRBJ2-7
CDR3 protein: CASSVDVGYSYEQYF; V gene: TRBV9; J gene: TRBJ2-7
CDR3 protein: CASSHSSGSYEQYF; V gene: TRBV4-1; J gene: TRBJ2-7
CDR3 protein: CASASDGYNEQFF; V gene: TRBV19; J gene: TRBJ2-1
CDR3 protein: CASSPVTSGAPIGQYF; V gene: TRBV18; J gene: TRBJ2-7
CDR3 protein: CASSQDYDRRAKRELFF; V gene: TRBV4-1; J gene: TRBJ2-2
CDR3 protein: CASSAPVGGGSPLHF; V gene: TRBV9; J gene: TRBJ1-6
CDR3 protein: CSVEDEGYYGYTF; V gene: TRBV29-1; J gene: TRBJ1-2
CDR3 protein: CTSSQLPGTGGFGSNQPQHF; V gene: TRBV1; J gene: TRBJ1-5
CDR3 protein: CASSSGPDSGANVLTF; V gene: TRBV7-3; J gene: TRBJ2-6
CDR3 protein: CASSVTRGSTDTQYF; V gene: TRBV6-1; J gene: TRBJ2-3
CDR3 protein: CSGRGGDTGELFF; V gene: TRBV29-1; J gene: TRBJ2-2
CDR3 protein: CASSPFPPQTLVETQYF; V gene: TRBV18; J gene: TRBJ2-5
CDR3 protein: CASSLGLAGKGTDTQYF; V gene: TRBV5-1; J gene: TRBJ2-3
CDR3 protein: CASTLGPQGGETQYF; V gene: TRBV9; J gene: TRBJ2-5
CDR3 protein: CASSLGDTEAFF; V gene: TRBV6-6; J gene: TRBJ1-1
CDR3 protein: CSARDSYEQYF; V gene: TRBV20-1; J gene: TRBJ2-7
CDR3 protein: CSVEGGTFNYGYTF; V gene: TRBV29-1; J gene: TRBJ1-2
CDR3 protein: CASSPGRGLEAFF; V gene: TRBV18; J gene: TRBJ1-1
CDR3 protein: CASEPGVGPETQYF; V gene: TRBV5-1; J gene: TRBJ2-5
CDR3 protein: CASNPRQGKGLEQYF; V gene: TRBV2; J gene: TRBJ2-7
CDR3 protein: CASSPKHGGYEQYF; V gene: TRBV19; J gene: TRBJ2-7
CDR3 protein: CASSERGQHYGYTF; V gene: TRBV7-2; J gene: TRBJ1-2
CDR3 protein: CASRHFRGDTYNEQFF; V gene: TRBV11-2; J gene: TRBJ2-1
CDR3 protein: CASSYTPEWGYTF; V gene: TRBV6-5; J gene: TRBJ1-2
CDR3 protein: CASSPRLAGSHQETQYF; V gene: TRBV14; J gene: TRBJ2-5
CDR3 protein: CASSPQGKGHGYTF; V gene: TRBV18; J gene: TRBJ1-2